This paragraph covers one T cell receptor (beta chain) sequence. Its antigen remains unidentified. Base qualities were left out, and no much larger clone turns up one base away. TCRbeta CDR3 regions were amplified from genomic DNA by means of the immunoSEQ Assay, a bias-controlled multiplex PCR. The authors' pipeline ran thus. Within the assay, amplification of reference gene primers was used to estimate how many nucleated cells each sample contained. Sequence reads were collapsed and filtered to measure the absolute abundance of every unique TCRbeta CDR3 rearrangement. Productive Simpson clonality was computed per sample as the square root of Simpson's diversity index over productive rearrangements. TCRdb stores this immuneACCESS table with in-frame sequences only. Part of the clones is absent; in the studies checked, under half of the shortfall reflects unresolved V genes, and no reason is known for the rest. The D gene and trimming were derived from the DNA, and the V and J assignments and clone size from that table. In all, the sample holds 300,000 to 350,000 clones, and nearly 90% of those were seen once. About 8.4% of the sample comes from the top ten.

The sample comes from a study of blood T cell repertoires in COVID-19 (dated by TCRdb to about 2020). Regarding the research as a whole: Collaborator samples came from the United States, Italy and Spain and covered acute and convalescent phases of COVID-19. The material from the prospective study consisted of cDNA or gDNA derived from T cells, B-cell-depleted T cells, or PBMCs. Deeply sampled blood TCRbeta repertoires from subjects exposed to, actively infected with, or recovered from COVID-19 were included in the dataset. The repertoires were released in a freely available public database meant as a resource for research on the immune response to SARS-CoV-2. Samples were obtained from the ongoing ImmuneRACE study (first 160 participants) and from 1,000 to 1,500 subjects provided by 6 global collaborators. Nearly every sample came with metadata listing a de-identified subject ID, COVID-19 status, age in years and sex. Where available, HLA class I and class II types were taken from metadata supplied by the sample provider and were not determined by assay-based typing. Here is what the overall study found, with its caveats: The quantity of clinical and demographic metadata differed by source and by participant and was supplied without curation.

Participants in the prospective study were aged about 18 to 95 years, lived in about two dozen United States geographic areas, and enrolled through a virtual design. Cohort assignment in the prospective study relied on participant-reported clinical history from a screening survey and a study questionnaire. Recovered participants in ImmuneRACE Cohort 3 were defined by two consecutive negative NP/OP PCR tests, clearance by a healthcare professional, or resolution of symptoms. Each participant in the prospective study had whole blood, serum and a nasopharyngeal or oropharyngeal swab collected by mobile phlebotomists. Additional blood draws and questionnaires over an approximately 2-month period could optionally be provided by prospective study participants. Before DNA extraction, blood samples from the prospective study were shipped at room temperature or frozen. The trim is 1 base for V and 2 bases for J, with a gap of 12 bases between the germline ends. Its CDR3 holds 15 amino acids, cysteine through phenylalanine. CDR3 DNA is the only sequence kept; it has 45 bases, read in frame from the first base. Based on the germline V gene, the CDR1 and CDR2 sequences are SQVTM and ANQGSEA.

The V and J genes are TRBV29-1 and TRBJ2-1, and perhaps TRBD1 as D gene, on 5 matching bases. The TCR sequence derives from a woman aged 30 to 39 who had recovered from COVID-19. Sequenced material: PBMCs or T cells enriched from blood (not recorded which). The CDR3 loop reads CSVEGGQVTYNEQFF. The nucleotide sequence is TGCAGCGTTGAAGGGGGCCAAGTTACCTACAATGAGCAGTTCTTC.